The clone carrying this T cell receptor (beta chain) was seen only a few times. The antigen remains unidentified. The record originates from a study of beta chain features in type 1 diabetes. Regarding the study as a whole: For Type 1 diabetes patients, all four CD4+ subsets carried TCRB CDR3s that were moderately but significantly shorter.

Trimming cost V 3 bases and J 0 bases; bases outside gene matches: 15. The CDR3 has 20 residues. Germline CDR1 reads LNHNV; CDR2 reads YYDKDF (reference sequence). The sequenced template was cDNA made from the entire isolated RNA. The assay was immunoSEQ multiplex PCR, and TCRdb's table has in-frame clones only and misses some. The sample lists about 240,000 clones; about 26% were seen once. The V and J genes are TRBV15 and TRBJ2-4; 9 nucleotides agree with TRBD1. The specimen sequenced was central memory CD4+ T cells from blood. The clonotype originates from a man aged 25-45 years in good health. CDR3 in DNA: TGTGCCACCAGCAGTGCTATACAGGGGGCGGGCGCCGGAGCCAAAAACATTCAGTACTTC. This gives the protein CATSSAIQGAGAGAKNIQYF.